This entry is about one T cell receptor (beta chain). The data belong to a study of blood T cell repertoires in COVID-19. Study in general: The cDNA or gDNA used as material had been derived from T cells, B-cell-depleted T cells, or PBMCs.

CDR1 is LGHNT, CDR2 FRNRAP, per germline. The J segment lost 7 bases and the V segment lost 6 bases, leaving 10 bases of the junction unmatched. This CDR3 comprises 15 residues. TCRdb's table, derived via immunoSEQ multiplex PCR, lists solely in-frame clones and lacks some. This sample has a few hundred thousand clones; approximately 90% occur once, and the top ten carry roughly 3.9%. Material: peripheral blood. The chain is built from TRBV12-5 and TRBJ1-4, with 8 nucleotides matching TRBD1. This TCR was recovered from a woman aged 40 to 55 with acute or convalescent COVID-19. CDR3 coding DNA: TGTGCTAGTGGAAATGGACAGGGAGAAAGTGAAAAACTGTTTTTT. Amino acids: CASGNGQGESEKLFF.